The 8 T cell receptor beta chains reported below all come from one sample, sequenced in a study of response to subunit inactivated influenza vaccine. TCRdb re-derived calls from the RT-PCR reads in MiXCR, one entry per CDR3 protein. This table holds 590,000 or so distinct CDR3 sequences, 11% to 15% found once. The source was PBMCs from blood, collected 14 days before vaccination. These receptors all come from a man aged 50-60 years who received an inactivated influenza vaccine.

This clonotype turned up a few times. The V gene is TRBV20-1, the J gene TRBJ1-2; D is ambiguous. Trimming pared 0 bases from V and 0 bases from J, leaving 8 bases between. Germline V gene lookup returns CDR1 DFQATT and CDR2 SNEGSKA (reference sequence). The CDR3 length is 14 residues. CDR3 sequence: CSARDQATNYGYTF. The CDR3 region has the DNA TGCAGTGCTAGAGATCAGGCCACTAACTATGGCTACACCTTC.

This clonotype was counted only a few times. The chain recombines TRBV2 with TRBJ2-5; 8 positions match TRBD1. CDR1 and CDR2 from the germline V gene are SNHLY and FYNNEI. J gave up 2 bases and V 6 bases, and 5 bases lay outside the gene matches. The CDR3 runs to 14 residues. The DNA for the CDR3 is TGTGCCAGCAGCGAGGGACAGGCTCAAGAGACCCAGTACTTC. Amino acid sequence: CASSEGQAQETQYF.

This chain joins TRBV10-1 and TRBJ2-4, with 7 positions matching TRBD2. The CDR3 covers 14 residues. J gave up 2 bases and V 3 bases, and 1 base lay outside the gene matches. Germline V gene data show CDR1 as WNHNN and CDR2 as SYGVQD (reference sequence). As DNA, the CDR3 is TGCGCCAGCAGTGACGGGGGGTCCAAAAACATTCAGTACTTC. Encoded protein: CASSDGGSKNIQYF.

CDR3 nucleotides: TGTGCCAGCAGCCAAGGGGGGGGACTTCAAGAGACCCAGTACTTC. Its translation is CASSQGGGLQETQYF. The chain uses TRBV3-1 and TRBJ2-5; TRBD2 matches 7 bases. The J segment lost 2 bases and the V segment lost 1 base, leaving 4 bases of the junction unmatched. CDR1 and CDR2 (germline): LGHDT, YNNKEL (reference sequence). This CDR3 is built from 15 residues.

The chain uses TRBV3-1 and TRBJ2-5; 7 nucleotides line up with TRBD1. The CDR3 totals 15 residues. V lost 3 bases, J lost 4 bases, and 8 bases stayed unmatched. Germline-derived CDR1 and CDR2 are LGHDT and YNNKEL (reference sequence). The CDR3 sequence: CASSHGTGASETQYF. DNA of the CDR3: TGTGCCAGCAGCCACGGTACAGGGGCGTCAGAGACCCAGTACTTC.

The CDR3 sequence is CASSLAGTSRTYEQYF. CDR3 sequence (DNA): TGTGCCAGCAGCTTGGCCGGGACTAGCCGAACCTACGAGCAGTACTTC. V is TRBV5-6 and J is TRBJ2-7; TRBD2 matches 9 bases. Trimming removed 0 bases from V and 2 bases from J; junction bases left unmatched: 6. This CDR3 is built from 16 residues. Germline lookup yields CDR1 SGHDT and CDR2 YYEEEE.

The genes are TRBV2 and TRBJ2-4, with 8 nucleotides matching TRBD1. J gave up 0 bases and V 5 bases, and 3 bases lay outside the gene matches. CDR1 and CDR2 from the germline V gene are SNHLY and FYNNEI. CDR3 length equals 15 residues. Written as DNA, the CDR3 is TGTGCCAGCAGTTCGGACAGGGAAGCCAAAAACATTCAGTACTTC. Encoded protein: CASSSDREAKNIQYF.

The chain uses TRBV7-8 and TRBJ2-7, with 7 bases matching TRBD2. Germline CDR1 is SGHVS and CDR2 is FQNEAQ. The V and J ends lost 8 bases and 3 bases, in that order; junction bases with no gene match: 16. The CDR3 runs 16 residues. CDR3 loop: CASGPPFLAALYEQYF. CDR3 sequence (DNA): TGTGCCAGCGGACCGCCTTTCCTAGCGGCACTCTACGAGCAGTACTTC.